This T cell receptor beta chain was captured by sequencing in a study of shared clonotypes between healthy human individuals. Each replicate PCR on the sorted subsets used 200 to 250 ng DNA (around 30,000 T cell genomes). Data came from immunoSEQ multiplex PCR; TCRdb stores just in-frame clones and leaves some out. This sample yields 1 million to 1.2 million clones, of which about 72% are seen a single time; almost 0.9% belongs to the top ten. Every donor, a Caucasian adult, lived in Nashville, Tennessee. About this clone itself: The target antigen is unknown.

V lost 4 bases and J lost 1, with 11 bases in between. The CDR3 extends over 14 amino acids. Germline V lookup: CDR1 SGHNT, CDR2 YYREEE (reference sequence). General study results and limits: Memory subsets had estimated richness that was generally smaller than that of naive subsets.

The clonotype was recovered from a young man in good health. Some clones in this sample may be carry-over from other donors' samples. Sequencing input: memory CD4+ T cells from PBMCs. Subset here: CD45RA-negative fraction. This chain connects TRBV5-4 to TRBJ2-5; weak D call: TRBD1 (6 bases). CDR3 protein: CASSLGQSQETQYF. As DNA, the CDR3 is TGTGCCAGCAGCCTAGGACAGTCCCAAGAGACCCAGTACTTC.